A selection of T cell receptor beta chains follows, all from one sample in a study of blood T cell repertoires in COVID-19. Sequencing used immunoSEQ multiplex PCR; TCRdb keeps in-frame clones, though not all of them. Of 260,000 or so clones listed, about nine tenths are singletons. Sequences were obtained from PBMCs or T cells enriched from blood (not recorded which). These receptors came from a man younger than 30 who had recovered from COVID-19. Both conserved end residues are part of each CDR3. The D gene is left open where the match is weak. A row's size may be missing; if present it is once, few, many or a size class.

cdr3_length	clone_size	j_call	v_call	d_call	cdr3_nt	cdr3_aa
13	NA	TRBJ1-5	TRBV28	NA	TGTGCCAGCAGTTTGGGGGCGACTCAGCCCCAGCATTTT	CASSLGATQPQHF
14	once	TRBJ2-1	TRBV3-1/TRBV3-2	NA	TGTGCCAGCAGCCAAGATGCGGCAACGGCTGAGCAGTTCTTC	CASSQDAATAEQFF
16	once	TRBJ2-3	TRBV7-9	NA	TGTGCCAGCAGGATACTTCCGGGACTTAACACAGATACGCAGTATTTT	CASRILPGLNTDTQYF
16	NA	TRBJ1-5	TRBV2	TRBD1	TGTGCCAGCAGTAAACATGGACAGGGCTCGTTTCAGCCCCAGCATTTT	CASSKHGQGSFQPQHF
14	NA	TRBJ1-4	TRBV19	TRBD1	TGTGCCAGTACCCTCGGGACAGGGTATGAAAAACTGTTTTTT	CASTLGTGYEKLFF
17	NA	TRBJ2-2	TRBV24-1	TRBD2	TGTGCCACCAGTGACTTAGCGGGAGGCTATCACACCGGGGAGCTGTTTTTT	CATSDLAGGYHTGELFF
14	NA	TRBJ2-5	TRBV5-1	NA	TGCGCCAGCAGCTTTTTTAGCGCCCAAGAGACCCAGTACTTC	CASSFFSAQETQYF
12	NA	TRBJ2-5	TRBV7-8	NA	TGTGCCAGCAGCTTAGGCGCAGAGACCCAGTACTTC	CASSLGAETQYF
15	NA	TRBJ2-1	TRBV12-5	NA	TGTGCTAGTGGTTTGGTACTCGGGATGGAAAATGAGCAGTTCTTC	CASGLVLGMENEQFF
12	NA	TRBJ2-1	TRBV7-2	NA	TGTGCCAGCAGCGAGCAGGGGCATGAGCAGTTCTTC	CASSEQGHEQFF
14	NA	TRBJ2-1	TRBV12-5	NA	TGTGCTAGTGGTTTGGCCAGGGTATACAATGAGCAGTTCTTC	CASGLARVYNEQFF
13	NA	TRBJ1-1	TRBV28	NA	TGTGCCAGCAGTTTTGGGAGGACCACTGAAGCTTTCTTT	CASSFGRTTEAFF
15	NA	TRBJ2-5	TRBV2	NA	TGTGCCAGCAGCGGCGCAGGCGGGGGCAGGGAGACCCAGTACTTC	CASSGAGGGRETQYF
14	NA	TRBJ1-4	TRBV28	TRBD1	TGTGCCAGCAGTCAGCAGGGGGGAAGTGAAAAACTGTTTTTT	CASSQQGGSEKLFF
15	NA	TRBJ1-1	TRBV19	NA	TGTGCCAGTAGTCCAAGACAGGCGTGGAACACTGAAGCTTTCTTT	CASSPRQAWNTEAFF
15	NA	TRBJ2-5	TRBV9	TRBD1	TGTGCCAGCAGCGCGAGCCCAGGGGGCGAAGAGACCCAGTACTTC	CASSASPGGEETQYF
14	NA	TRBJ1-1	TRBV12-5	NA	TGTGCTAGTGGACCAGACAGCTGGAACACTGAAGCTTTCTTT	CASGPDSWNTEAFF
16	once	TRBJ2-1	TRBV7-9	TRBD2	TGTGCCAGCAGCTCACTAGCGGGAGATTCCTACAATGAGCAGTTCTTC	CASSSLAGDSYNEQFF
13	NA	TRBJ1-2	TRBV2	NA	TGTGCCAGGGGTCAGGGCGGTGGCTATGGCTACACCTTC	CARGQGGGYGYTF
13	once	TRBJ2-1	TRBV2	NA	TGTGCCAGCAGTGAAGTGCGGGACAATGAGCAGTTCTTC	CASSEVRDNEQFF
14	NA	TRBJ2-5	TRBV24-1	NA	TGTGCCACCAGTGATAACAGGGAATCAGAGACCCAGTACTTC	CATSDNRESETQYF
14	NA	TRBJ2-3	TRBV27	NA	TGTGCCAGCAGTTTAGGGGGGGCAGGAGATACGCAGTATTTT	CASSLGGAGDTQYF
15	NA	TRBJ1-3	TRBV7-9	NA	TGTGCCAGCAGCCTAGGCGGACAGATAGGAAACACCATATATTTT	CASSLGGQIGNTIYF
13	few	TRBJ1-5	TRBV29-1	NA	TGCAGCGTTCGAGATAATAGCAATCAGCCCCAGCATTTT	CSVRDNSNQPQHF
16	NA	TRBJ1-6	TRBV18	NA	TGTGCCAGCTCACTGCACAGGGTTGTACAGAATTCACCCCTCCACTTT	CASSLHRVVQNSPLHF
14	NA	TRBJ2-1	TRBV19	TRBD1	TGTGCCAGTAGTTCCCGGGACAGCCACAATGAGCAGTTCTTC	CASSSRDSHNEQFF
11	NA	TRBJ2-7	TRBV27	NA	TGTGCCAGCAGTCTAGGGGGCGAGCAGTACTTC	CASSLGGEQYF
11	NA	TRBJ2-7	TRBV6-5	NA	TGTGCCAGCAGCGTGGAGGACGAGCAGTACTTC	CASSVEDEQYF
14	NA	TRBJ1-2	TRBV6-5	NA	TGTGCCAGCAGTTCCCCGCGGGGAGAAGGCGGCTACACCTTC	CASSSPRGEGGYTF
17	NA	TRBJ1-3	TRBV28	TRBD1	TGTGCCAGCAGTTCCGGGACAGGGTATCTATACGGAAACACCATATATTTT	CASSSGTGYLYGNTIYF
12	few	TRBJ1-4	TRBV7-2	NA	TGTGCCAGCAGGAGGTCCGGAGAAAAACTGTTTTTT	CASRRSGEKLFF
17	NA	TRBJ2-2	TRBV28	NA	TGTGCCAGCACCACCATGATGAGGGAGGCGAACACCGGGGAGCTGTTTTTT	CASTTMMREANTGELFF
13	NA	TRBJ1-2	TRBV27	TRBD1	TGTGCCAGCAGTCCACTACAGGGGGCTGGCTACACCTTC	CASSPLQGAGYTF
14	NA	TRBJ1-1	TRBV5-4	NA	TGTGCCAGCAGCCGGGGCCAGGGGATCACTGAAGCTTTCTTT	CASSRGQGITEAFF
16	NA	TRBJ2-7	TRBV9	NA	TGTGCCAGCAGCGGGACACCCGGGACAAACCTCTACGAGCAGTACTTC	CASSGTPGTNLYEQYF
15	NA	TRBJ2-1	TRBV14	NA	TGTGCCAGCAGCCCCAGCCGGAGAGCCTACAATGAGCAGTTCTTC	CASSPSRRAYNEQFF
15	NA	TRBJ2-7	TRBV5-1	TRBD1	TGCGCCAGCAGCCCGCCGACAGGGTCACTTCCCGAGCAGTACTTC	CASSPPTGSLPEQYF
14	NA	TRBJ1-5	TRBV28	NA	TGTGCCAGCAGAGAAGAGGGCAGAGCACAGCCCCAGCATTTT	CASREEGRAQPQHF
13	NA	TRBJ2-3	TRBV7-3	NA	TGTGCCAGCAGCTTAGACAGAACAGATACGCAGTATTTT	CASSLDRTDTQYF
16	few	TRBJ1-6	TRBV4-2	TRBD1	TGTGCCAGCAGCGGACAGGGCAGAAGATCCAATTCACCCCTCCACTTT	CASSGQGRRSNSPLHF
17	NA	TRBJ1-5	TRBV15	NA	TGTGCCACCAGCAGAGATGGGGGGACGGTCCCGAATCAGCCCCAGCATTTT	CATSRDGGTVPNQPQHF
17	NA	TRBJ2-3	TRBV15	NA	TGTGCCACCAGCAGATCCCGCGGGATAATGATAACAGATACGCAGTATTTT	CATSRSRGIMITDTQYF
15	NA	TRBJ2-3	TRBV5-4	TRBD2	TGTGCCAGCAGCGCCGGACTAGGGACGACAGATACGCAGTATTTT	CASSAGLGTTDTQYF
13	NA	TRBJ1-2	TRBV5-1	NA	TGCGCCAGCAGCTTCGACAGTCGAAGGGGCTACACCTTC	CASSFDSRRGYTF
15	once	TRBJ2-1	TRBV4-1	TRBD1	TGCGCCAGCAGCCAAATAGGGGGCTCGTACAATGAGCAGTTCTTC	CASSQIGGSYNEQFF
18	NA	TRBJ2-2	TRBV5-6	TRBD1	TGTGCCAGCAGCTTGTTATTCGGGCAGGGGGTAGGAACCGGGGAGCTGTTTTTT	CASSLLFGQGVGTGELFF
15	NA	TRBJ2-7	TRBV7-3	TRBD1	TGTGCCAGCAGCCAAGGACAGGGGATGGGATACGAGCAGTACTTC	CASSQGQGMGYEQYF
15	once	TRBJ2-1	TRBV7-2	TRBD1	TGTGCCAGCAGCGCCGGACAGGGGAGCTACAATGAGCAGTTCTTC	CASSAGQGSYNEQFF
15	NA	TRBJ2-7	TRBV6-1	NA	TGTGCCAGCAGTGAAGCCTCAGGCCGGTCCTACGAGCAGTACTTC	CASSEASGRSYEQYF
14	NA	TRBJ2-7	TRBV6-1	TRBD1	TGTGCCAGCAGTGAGGGCAGGGGGTCATCCGAGCAGTACTTC	CASSEGRGSSEQYF
15	NA	TRBJ2-5	TRBV6-4	TRBD2	TGTGCCAGCAGTGAAAGCGGGGGGGCCGCGGAGACCCAGTACTTC	CASSESGGAAETQYF
14	NA	TRBJ1-1	TRBV10-3	NA	TGTGCCATCAGTGAGTTGGGGCCGAACACTGAAGCTTTCTTT	CAISELGPNTEAFF
15	once	TRBJ1-6	TRBV7-2	TRBD1	TGTGCCAGCAGCTTACTAAGGGGGCAGGATTCACCCCTCCACTTT	CASSLLRGQDSPLHF
13	NA	TRBJ2-7	TRBV4-1	NA	TGCGCCAGCAGCCGGGGCGTCCTGGGCGAGCAGTACTTC	CASSRGVLGEQYF
16	NA	TRBJ1-4	TRBV27	NA	TGTGCCAGCAGTTCACCCCCGGACATCTTTAATGAAAAACTGTTTTTT	CASSSPPDIFNEKLFF
16	NA	TRBJ1-2	TRBV6-5	NA	TGTGCCAGCAGTTCCTCTGCGGGGATGGGGGGTTATGGCTACACCTTC	CASSSSAGMGGYGYTF
15	NA	TRBJ2-5	TRBV10-3	NA	TGTGCCATCAGTGAGACGGACTATCCGAGAGAGACCCAGTACTTC	CAISETDYPRETQYF